This T cell receptor (beta chain) was found in a study of beta chain features in type 1 diabetes. Study-level background: Examination spanned about 110 million sorted cells from all samples.

The investigators reverse transcribed all of the isolated RNA, so they sequenced expressed TCRB transcripts. Libraries were prepared by immunoSEQ multiplex PCR; TCRdb keeps only in-frame clonotypes and omits some of them. The sample lists 400,000 to 450,000 clones, about 15% occurring once. The germline CDR1 and CDR2 sequences are LNHDA and SQIVND (reference sequence). Losses at the gene ends were 9 bases for V and 0 bases for J; bases not matched to a gene: 4. The CDR3 is 14 residues long. Central memory, naive, regulatory and stem cell-like memory CD4+ cells were sorted by CD45RO/CCR7/CD25/CD127/CD95/CD27. This clone showed up just a few times. Its target is not known. Notes on the study in general: Reads derived from cDNA could over-represent cells showing high TCR expression.

The source of this sequence is a man younger than 40 in good health. Sequencing was carried out using naive CD4+ T cells from blood. The chain joins TRBV19 to TRBJ2-2; the match to TRBD1 covers 7 bases. The CDR3 nucleotides read TGTGCCAGCCTCGACAGGGCGAACACCGGGGAGCTGTTTTTT. The encoded protein is CASLDRANTGELFF. Full variable domain (missing parts from reference TRBV19 and TRBJ2-2): DGGITQSPKYLFRKEGQNVTLSCEQNLNHDAMYWYRQDPGQGLRLIYYSQIVNDFQKGDIAEGYSVSREKKESFPLTVTSAQKNPTAFYLCASLDRANTGELFFGEGSRLTVL.